The 23 T cell receptor beta chains presented below share a single source sample, sequenced in a study of glioma-infiltrating T cells. Using RNA template, CDR3s of TCR alpha and beta were amplified with iRepertoire arm-PCR. From the multiplex PCR reads, TCRdb called clonotypes with MiXCR, one entry per CDR3 protein. The table includes approximately 12,000 distinct CDR3 sequences, about 30% detected once. Sequencing was done on a sample of glioma tissue, nonneoplastic brain tissue, or PBMCs (not recorded which). Source of these receptors: a human donor with low-grade glioma or glioblastoma, undergoing nonglioma brain surgery, or in good health (not recorded which).

This chain uses TRBV19 with TRBJ2-7; maybe TRBD2 (6 bases). CDR3 size: 13 residues. The V gene lost 3 bases and the J gene lost 6 bases, with 12 bases spanning the gap. Germline-derived CDR1 and CDR2 are LNHDA and SQIVND (reference sequence). This chain's CDR3 is CASSIDGGIEQYF. CDR3 DNA sequence: TGTGCCAGTAGTATCGATGGAGGGATCGAGCAGTACTTC.

This clonotype was detected only a few times. The chain has TRBV3-1 and TRBJ2-5; D is perhaps TRBD2 (6 bases). Trimming pared 5 bases from V and 4 bases from J, leaving 11 bases between. This CDR3 region has 13 residues. Per the germline V gene, CDR1 is LGHDT and CDR2 is YNNKEL (reference sequence). The CDR3 bases are TGTGCCAGCAGCTACCGCGGGGCAGAGACCCAGTACTTC. Translated, it gives CASSYRGAETQYF.

The CDR3 DNA reads TGTGCCAGCGGGTTCGTGCTAGAGCAGTACTTC. Its translation is CASGFVLEQYF. The rearrangement uses TRBV6-1 and TRBJ2-7; no firm D call. Deletions cut 8 bases from V and 7 bases from J, with 12 bases between. The CDR3 runs 11 residues. The germline V gene encodes CDR1 MNHNS and CDR2 SASEGT.

The J gene is TRBJ2-1, the V gene TRBV2; 7 bases align to TRBD2. This CDR3 comprises 15 residues. Germline V gives CDR1 SNHLY, CDR2 FYNNEI. V was clipped by 1 base and J by 3 bases; unmatched bases: 3. CDR3 DNA: TGTGCCAGCAGTGAAGATGGCGGGAGCTACAATGAGCAGTTCTTC. It is translated as CASSEDGGSYNEQFF.

Concerning this clonotype itself: A much larger clone differs from this one at a single base, so this may be a read error. This sequence joins TRBV6-2 or TRBV6-3 and TRBJ2-3; no reliable D call. Germline CDR1 is MNHEY and CDR2 is SVGEGT. The CDR3 runs 12 residues. The CDR3 loop reads CASRGSTDRQYF. The CDR3 bases are TGTGCCAGCAGGGGTAGCACAGATAGGCAGTATTTT.

The chain employs TRBV4-1 and TRBJ2-5; D is uncertain. Trimming took 1 base from V and 5 from J, leaving 11 bases between them. In germline, CDR1 is MGHRA, CDR2 YSYEKL. This CDR3 is 14 amino acids long. In DNA form, the CDR3 reads TGCGCCAGCAGCCAAGGTTTGGGGATGGAGACCCAGTACTTC. It encodes CASSQGLGMETQYF.

This clonotype appeared many times. The chain joins TRBV25-1 to TRBJ2-7; D may match TRBD1 or TRBD2 (5 bases each). V was pared by 0 bases and J by 12 bases, with 12 bases between. The CDR3 runs to 12 residues. From germline, CDR1 is MGHDK and CDR2 SYGVNS. The CDR3: CASSEYRDQVYF. CDR3 nucleotides: TGTGCCAGCAGTGAATACAGGGACCAAGTGTACTTC.

This clonotype rates as medium-sized. V gene TRBV7-6 combines with J gene TRBJ1-1; D not resolved. Germline V lookup: CDR1 SGHVS, CDR2 FNYEAQ. This CDR3 region has 13 residues. Trimming stripped 1 base from V and 0 bases from J, with 3 bases between. The CDR3 reads CASSLDLNTEAFF. In nucleotides, the CDR3 is TGTGCCAGCAGCTTAGACCTGAACACTGAAGCTTTCTTT.

To note about this clonotype: A much larger clone is a single base away; this may be a read error. The V call is TRBV3-1, the J call TRBJ2-1, with D possibly matching TRBD2 (5 bases). Germline CDR1 and CDR2: LGHDT and YNNKEL (reference sequence). There are 15 residues in the CDR3. V lost 4 bases and J lost 13, with 23 bases in between. CDR3 DNA sequence: TGTGCCAGCAGCCCGCGAGCGGAAAAGCAAGAGACCCAGTTCTTC. Its translation: CASSPRAEKQETQFF.

The chain has TRBV20-1 and TRBJ2-3; 12 bases fit TRBD1. Germline V lookup: CDR1 DFQATT, CDR2 SNEGSKA (reference sequence). There are 18 residues in the CDR3. The J segment lost 2 bases and the V segment lost 1 base, leaving 10 bases of the junction unmatched. DNA for the CDR3: TGCAGTGCTAGAGGCGCGGGACAGGGGGCGACGGTCACAGATACGCAGTATTTT. The encoded protein is CSARGAGQGATVTDTQYF.

This clonotype was counted at least ten times. This chain's CDR3 is CASTESSGTNEQFF. In DNA, the CDR3 is TGTGCCAGCACCGAGTCTAGCGGAACCAATGAGCAGTTCTTC. The chain employs TRBV2 and TRBJ2-1, with 7 bases that match TRBD2. Looked up from germline, CDR1 is SNHLY and CDR2 is FYNNEI. Trimming removed 7 bases from V and 6 bases from J; junction bases left unmatched: 9. This CDR3 is built from 14 residues.

The table lists this clonotype with many counts. This rearrangement joins TRBV27 to TRBJ1-5; D is possibly TRBD1 (5 bases). V was clipped by 0 bases and J by 8 bases, with 17 bases between them. The CDR3 has 16 residues. Per the germline V gene, CDR1 is MNHEY and CDR2 is SMNVEV (reference sequence). CDR3 in DNA: TGTGCCAGCAGTTTATCCGCGACCGGGGCCCAGGAGCCCCAGCATTTT. It specifies CASSLSATGAQEPQHF.

This clonotype appeared a few times. The junction does not match germline at one end; this may be a read error. The chain links TRBV11-2 to TRBJ1-1; D is ambiguous. The germline gives CDR1 SGHAT, CDR2 FQNNGV. This CDR3 contains 14 residues. For the CDR3, the DNA is TGTGCCAGCAGCGTAGACATCATGAACACTGAAGCTTTCTTT. Protein product: CASSVDIMNTEAFF.

This clonotype appeared many times. CDR3 region: CASSLFRESDEQFF. CDR3 DNA sequence: TGTGCCAGCAGTTTATTCCGGGAGTCGGATGAGCAGTTCTTC. The rearrangement links TRBV28 to TRBJ2-1; TRBD2 is a possible D gene (6 bases). CDR1 is MDHEN and CDR2 is SYDVKM in the germline V gene. This CDR3 has 14 residues. V lost 1 base and J lost 8, with 12 bases in between.

This clonotype was recorded at least ten times. The gene calls are TRBV7-6 and TRBJ1-6, with a weak D call TRBD1 (5 bases). Germline loops: CDR1 SGHVS, CDR2 FNYEAQ. The CDR3 is 16 amino acids. V shed 3 bases and J shed 10 bases, with 19 bases lying between them. The CDR3 region is CASSLGSGLGGSPLHF. The CDR3 bases are TGTGCCAGCAGCTTGGGGTCGGGACTTGGTGGGTCACCCCTCCACTTT.

This clonotype was counted ten times or more. V gene TRBV6-1 combines with J gene TRBJ2-7, with a weak D call TRBD2 (5 bases). CDR3 length: 14 residues. Germline loops: CDR1 MNHNS, CDR2 SASEGT. Trimming pared 5 bases from V and 6 bases from J, leaving 17 bases between. The CDR3 spells CASSKGWEMGEQYF. CDR3 nucleotide sequence: TGTGCCAGCAGTAAAGGTTGGGAGATGGGCGAGCAGTACTTC.

The chain recombines TRBV19 with TRBJ1-2, with D perhaps matching TRBD1 (6 bases). Germline V gene sequence: CDR1 LNHDA, CDR2 SQIVND (reference sequence). V was cut by 7 bases and J by 4 bases, with 22 bases left in between. The CDR3 runs to 16 residues. The CDR3 loop reads CASNNGQTLISYGYTF. For the CDR3, the DNA is TGTGCCAGTAACAATGGACAGACCCTAATTAGCTATGGCTACACCTTC.

This clonotype has at least ten counts. The chain is built from TRBV6-1 and TRBJ2-7, with 7 nucleotides matching TRBD2. V shed 5 bases and J 3 bases; nucleotides not matched to a gene: 4. Germline assignment: CDR1 MNHNS and CDR2 SASEGT. The CDR3 runs to 13 residues. This chain's CDR3 is CASSSPGGYEQYF. The DNA of the CDR3 is TGTGCCAGCAGTTCTCCGGGGGGCTACGAGCAGTACTTC.

This clonotype was counted between two and nine times. The gene calls are TRBV10-2 and TRBJ1-1; D ambiguous. The CDR3 is 14 amino acids. V dropped 2 bases and J dropped 1 base, with 8 bases sitting between them. The germline V gene has CDR1 WSHSY and CDR2 SAAADI. As DNA, the CDR3 is TGCGCCAGCAGTGAGAATTCGGAGAACACTGAAGCTTTCTTT. It specifies CASSENSENTEAFF.

This clonotype has at least ten counts. CDR3 protein: CSVGSRRMNTEAFF. The CDR3 region has the DNA TGCAGTGTCGGTAGTAGGAGGATGAACACTGAAGCTTTCTTT. V usage is TRBV20-1 and J usage is TRBJ1-1; D call uncertain. V dropped 7 bases and J dropped 0 bases, with 15 bases sitting between them. This CDR3 is built from 14 residues. Germline V CDR1 and CDR2: DFQATT, SNEGSKA (reference sequence).

The CDR3 DNA is TGCAGCGTTGGACAACAGGGAAAAACCGGGGAGCTGTTTTTT. Its translation is CSVGQQGKTGELFF. The chain couples TRBV29-1 to TRBJ2-2, with D perhaps matching TRBD1 (6 bases). The germline V gene encodes CDR1 SQVTM and CDR2 ANQGSEA. The CDR3 has 14 amino acids. Trimming removed 4 bases at V and 5 bases at J, with 14 bases between.

This clonotype was seen many times. The chain uses TRBV6-1 and TRBJ2-7; perhaps TRBD2 as D (5 bases). Germline loops: CDR1 MNHNS, CDR2 SASEGT. The V gene lost 4 bases and the J gene lost 5 bases, with 9 bases spanning the gap. The CDR3 has 12 residues. CDR3 in amino acids: CASSALANEQYF. Here the CDR3 DNA reads TGTGCCAGCAGTGCGCTAGCCAACGAGCAGTACTTC.

At least ten counts were recorded for this clonotype. Here the CDR3 DNA reads TGTGCCAGCAGTTTTAGCGGAAACACAGATACGCAGTATTTT. Its protein is CASSFSGNTDTQYF. V usage is TRBV12-3 or TRBV12-4 and J usage is TRBJ2-3, with D perhaps TRBD2 (6 bases). The CDR3 runs 14 residues. The V gene lost 3 bases and the J gene lost 2 bases, with 9 bases spanning the gap.